This is a list of T cell receptor beta chains from one sample in a study of cytomegalovirus exposure and HLA in healthy donors. Here immunoSEQ multiplex PCR was the method, and the copy in TCRdb shows in-frame clones only, minus some. The sample has about 72,000 clones; approximately 78% are singletons. The sample comprised PBMCs. The receptors come from a man younger than 35 in good health and CMV-seronegative. Both conserved end residues are part of each CDR3.

V gene	J gene	CDR3 length	CDR3 protein
TRBV19	TRBJ1-2	12	CASSVTGGGYTF
TRBV5-1	TRBJ2-4	14	CASSGGGVGNIQYF
TRBV7-9	TRBJ2-5	14	CASSLGQVQETQYF
TRBV5-1	TRBJ2-2	15	CASSSGTGVVGELFF
TRBV29-1	TRBJ2-5	13	CSVGLPSKETQYF
TRBV6-5	TRBJ1-4	14	CASSETGINEKLFF
TRBV30	TRBJ2-7	12	CAFGRGSYEQYF
TRBV7-9	TRBJ1-1	14	CASSFAPDRVGAFF
TRBV29-1	TRBJ2-3	15	CSVEYLAGGRDTQYF
TRBV11-2	TRBJ2-1	17	CASSRSGQAGIYNEQFF
TRBV29-1	TRBJ2-7	12	CSVMTGPYEQYF
TRBV18	TRBJ2-7	15	CASSPGSGSPHEQYF
TRBV6-1	TRBJ1-5	13	CASSGEGWQPQHF
TRBV9	TRBJ2-7	17	CGSSPAPTSGRFHEQYF
TRBV19	TRBJ2-1	12	CASGTGGNEQFF
TRBV5-6	TRBJ1-2	15	CASSSSLTGNYGYTF
TRBV10-3	TRBJ2-5	14	CAISGGNNSKTQYF
TRBV7-2	TRBJ2-7	11	CASSTSYEQYF
TRBV6-6	TRBJ1-2	14	CASRPTTGPEGYTF
TRBV30	TRBJ2-3	17	CAWSVGGGLTFTDTQYF
TRBV6-6	TRBJ1-1	13	CASNQGLNTEAFF
TRBV10-3	TRBJ2-5	13	CAISPKQGETQYF
TRBV6-4	TRBJ2-3	17	CASSDSKGGVGTDTQYF
TRBV18	TRBJ1-6	17	CASSSNQQGTSNSPLHF
TRBV28	TRBJ1-5	12	CASTQGFQPQHF
TRBV6-5	TRBJ1-1	10	CASSSGHLFF
TRBV29-1	TRBJ2-1	15	CSVEWGLADYNEQFF
TRBV6-5	TRBJ2-7	15	CASSPDRGRIYEQYF
TRBV7-2	TRBJ2-7	15	CASSRRQGPDYEQYF
TRBV9	TRBJ2-1	15	CASSVGGGGNNEQFF
TRBV27	TRBJ2-7	14	CASGPGTGRHEQYF